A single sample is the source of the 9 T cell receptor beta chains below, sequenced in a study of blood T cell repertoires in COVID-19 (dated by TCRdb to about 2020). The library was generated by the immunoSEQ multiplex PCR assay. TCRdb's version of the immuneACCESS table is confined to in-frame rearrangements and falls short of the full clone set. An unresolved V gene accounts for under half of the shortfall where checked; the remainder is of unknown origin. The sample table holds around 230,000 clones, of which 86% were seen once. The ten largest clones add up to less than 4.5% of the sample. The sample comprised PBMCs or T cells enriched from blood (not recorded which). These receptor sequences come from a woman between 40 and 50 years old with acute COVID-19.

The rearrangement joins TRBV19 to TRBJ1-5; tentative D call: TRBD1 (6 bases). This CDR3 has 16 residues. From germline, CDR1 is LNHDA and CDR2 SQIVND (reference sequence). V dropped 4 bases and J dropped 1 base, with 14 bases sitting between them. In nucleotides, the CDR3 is TGTGCCAGTAGTACTTTGACCAGGGGAAGCAATCAGCCCCAGCATTTT. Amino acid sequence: CASSTLTRGSNQPQHF.

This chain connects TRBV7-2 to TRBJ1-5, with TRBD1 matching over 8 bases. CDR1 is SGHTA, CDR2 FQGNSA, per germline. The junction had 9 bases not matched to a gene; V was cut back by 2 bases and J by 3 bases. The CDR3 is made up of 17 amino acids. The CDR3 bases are TGTGCCAGCAGCTTAAGGACAGGGTTTGGGTTCAATCAGCCCCAGCATTTT. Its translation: CASSLRTGFGFNQPQHF.

The DNA for the CDR3 is TGTGCCAGCAGTGAATCGGGGTTGAGCACCATATATTTT. It is translated as CASSESGLSTIYF. V and J are TRBV6-1 and TRBJ1-3; D gene ambiguous. Trimming shortened V by 2 bases and J by 9 bases, and 11 bases separated the two germline ends. CDR1 and CDR2 (germline): MNHNS, SASEGT. The CDR3 has 13 amino acids.

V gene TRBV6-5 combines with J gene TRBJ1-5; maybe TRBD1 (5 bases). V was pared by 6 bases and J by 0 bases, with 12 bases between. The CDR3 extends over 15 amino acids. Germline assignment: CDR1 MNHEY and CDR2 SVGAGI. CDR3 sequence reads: CASRRQLDSNQPQHF. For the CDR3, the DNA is TGTGCCAGCAGAAGACAGTTGGATAGCAATCAGCCCCAGCATTTT.

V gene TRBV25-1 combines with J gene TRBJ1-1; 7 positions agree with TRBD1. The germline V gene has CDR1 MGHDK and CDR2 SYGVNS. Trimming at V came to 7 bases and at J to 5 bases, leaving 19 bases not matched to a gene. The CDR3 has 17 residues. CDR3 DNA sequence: TGTGCCAGCAAAAAGGAGGTAGGGGGCTTAGTAGGTACTGAAGCTTTCTTT. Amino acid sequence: CASKKEVGGLVGTEAFF.

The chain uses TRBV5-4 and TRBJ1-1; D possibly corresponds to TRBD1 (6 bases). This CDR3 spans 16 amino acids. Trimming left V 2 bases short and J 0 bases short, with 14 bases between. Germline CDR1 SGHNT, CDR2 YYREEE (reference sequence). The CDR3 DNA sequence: TGTGCCAGCAGCTTCCGAGGGGGGGTGATGAACACTGAAGCTTTCTTT. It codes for CASSFRGGVMNTEAFF.

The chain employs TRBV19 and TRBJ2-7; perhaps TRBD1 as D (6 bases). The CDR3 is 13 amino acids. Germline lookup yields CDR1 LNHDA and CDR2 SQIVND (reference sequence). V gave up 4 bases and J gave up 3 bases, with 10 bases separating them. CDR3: CASSKDSLYEQYF. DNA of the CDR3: TGTGCCAGTAGTAAGGACAGTCTCTACGAGCAGTACTTC.

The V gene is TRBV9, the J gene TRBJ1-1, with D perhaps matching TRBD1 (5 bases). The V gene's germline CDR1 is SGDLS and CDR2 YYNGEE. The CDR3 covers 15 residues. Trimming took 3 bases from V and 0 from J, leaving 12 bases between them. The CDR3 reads CASSAGPTVNTEAFF. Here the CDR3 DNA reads TGTGCCAGCAGCGCAGGGCCTACGGTGAACACTGAAGCTTTCTTT.

This CDR3 reads CASSDEGGASGYTF. The CDR3 DNA reads TGTGCCAGCAGTGACGAAGGGGGCGCGTCCGGCTACACCTTC. The J gene is TRBJ1-2, the V gene TRBV25-1, with TRBD1 identical over 7 bases. V trimming: 3 bases; J trimming: 8 bases; junction bases outside the gene matches: 9. This CDR3 comprises 14 residues. In germline, CDR1 is MGHDK, CDR2 SYGVNS.